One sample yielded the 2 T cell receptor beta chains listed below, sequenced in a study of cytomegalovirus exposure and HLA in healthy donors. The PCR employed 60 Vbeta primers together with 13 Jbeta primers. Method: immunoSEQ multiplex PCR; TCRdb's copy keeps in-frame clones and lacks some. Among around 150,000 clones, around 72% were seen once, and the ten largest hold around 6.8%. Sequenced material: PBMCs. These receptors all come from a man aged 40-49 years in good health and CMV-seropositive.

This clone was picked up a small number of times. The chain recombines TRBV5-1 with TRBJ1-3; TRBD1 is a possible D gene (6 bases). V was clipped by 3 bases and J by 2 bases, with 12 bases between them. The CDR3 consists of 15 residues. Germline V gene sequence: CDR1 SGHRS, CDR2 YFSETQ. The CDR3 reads CASSSLQGAGNTIYF. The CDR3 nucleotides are TGCGCCAGCAGCTCACTACAGGGCGCTGGAAACACCATATATTTT.

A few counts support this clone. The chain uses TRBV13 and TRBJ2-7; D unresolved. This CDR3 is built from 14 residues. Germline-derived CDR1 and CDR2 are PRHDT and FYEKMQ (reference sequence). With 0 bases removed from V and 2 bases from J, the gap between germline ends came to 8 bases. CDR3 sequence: CASSLGYQTYEQYF. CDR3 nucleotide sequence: TGTGCCAGCAGCTTAGGGTACCAGACCTACGAGCAGTACTTC.